This TCR beta chain came from a study of B cell selection in AIRE deficiency (dated by TCRdb to the late 2010s). General notes on the study: A comparison of TCRbeta repertoires of sorted blood CD4+ conventional T cells and regulatory T cells was made between AIRE-deficient patients and healthy controls. The TCR-sequenced cohort comprised about five AIRE-deficient APECED patients and about five healthy control donors.

The immunoSEQ platform was used for TCRbeta chain sequencing. As for how the authors treated the data: When Treg repertoires were pooled, about 5.65x10^4 distinct TCRbeta sequences were obtained from patients and 9.56x10^4 from healthy donors. Treg TCRbeta sequences found in two or more individuals were classed as public, and these public Treg TCRbeta sequences were then looked for in Tconv repertoires. Differences between groups were assessed by Mann-Whitney U tests with Bonferroni-Dunn correction in GraphPad Prism 7.03. Held by TCRdb, this immuneACCESS table contains in-frame sequences only and omits some clones. Under half of the omission traces to an unresolved V gene where checked; the cause of the rest is unknown. V and J calls plus clone size are reproduced from that table; the DNA served to infer D and trimming. The sample table holds roughly 18,000 clones, of which about 92% were seen once. The ten largest clones represent over 0.8% of the sample.

Turning to this clone: What antigen it recognizes has not been identified. It has no much larger one-base neighbor in the sample; base qualities were not kept.

The germline V gene (reference sequence) sets CDR1 to MNHEY and CDR2 to SMNVEV. The CDR3 sequence holds 16 residues, the cysteine and phenylalanine included. CDR3 DNA is the only sequence kept; it has 48 bases, read in frame from the first base. V was cut back by 5 bases and J by 3 bases, leaving a gap of 20 bases between them. CD4+CD25hiCD127low/negative cells were sorted as the regulatory T cell population. The control samples were obtained from healthy donors who were not related to the patients. Sorting of Tconv and Treg cells intended for TCRbeta sequencing was performed on a FACSAria flow cytometer. The sorted cells were collected in 5-ml round-bottom polystyrene tubes, and the dry cell pellets were frozen at -80 degrees C prior to sequencing. General conclusions and limits of the study: Shared Treg sequences had shorter CDR3s, which reflects a bias toward rearrangements containing few non-templated nucleotide insertions. Tconv and Treg cells from AIRE-deficient patients showed TCRBV gene usage, CDR3 length and TCR diversity similar to those of healthy donors. Of roughly 4,000 shared Treg TCRbeta sequences, about 30% were shared only among healthy donors and 9% to 10% only among patients, suggesting less efficient Treg selection without AIRE. Around 30% of Treg TCRbeta sequences shared among healthy donors appeared in patient Tconv cells, suggesting diversion of Treg-biased clones into the Tconv compartment. Only TCRbeta chains were sequenced, and roughly 40% of shared healthy-donor Treg sequences were also present in healthy Tconv cells, possibly due to differing TCRalpha chains.

This receptor was taken from a human donor in good health. Sequenced sample: CD4+CD25+ Tregs sorted from PBMCs. This chain joins TRBV27 to TRBJ2-7, with an unclear D gene assignment. The CDR3 protein sequence reads: CASSPPRWASSYEQYF. The DNA is TGTGCCAGCAGTCCCCCCCGATGGGCCTCAAGCTACGAGCAGTACTTC.